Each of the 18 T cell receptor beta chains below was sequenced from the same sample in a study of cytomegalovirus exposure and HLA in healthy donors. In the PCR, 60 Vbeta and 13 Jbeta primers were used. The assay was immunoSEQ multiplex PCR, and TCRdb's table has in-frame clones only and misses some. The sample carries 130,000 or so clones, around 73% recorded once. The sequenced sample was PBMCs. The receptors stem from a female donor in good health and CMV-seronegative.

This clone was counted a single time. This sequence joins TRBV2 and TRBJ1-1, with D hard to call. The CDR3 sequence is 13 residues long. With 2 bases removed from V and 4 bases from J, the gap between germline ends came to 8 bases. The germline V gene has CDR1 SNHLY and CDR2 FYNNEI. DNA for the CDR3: TGTGCCAGCAGTGAATTCCCCAGCACTGAAGCTTTCTTT. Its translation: CASSEFPSTEAFF.

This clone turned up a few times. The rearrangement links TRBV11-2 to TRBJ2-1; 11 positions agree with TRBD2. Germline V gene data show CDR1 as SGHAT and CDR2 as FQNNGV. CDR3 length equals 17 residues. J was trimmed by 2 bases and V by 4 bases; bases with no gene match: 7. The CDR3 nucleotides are TGTGCCAGCAGCTGGAGTAGTAGCGGGAGGGCCTACAATGAGCAGTTCTTC. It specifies CASSWSSSGRAYNEQFF.

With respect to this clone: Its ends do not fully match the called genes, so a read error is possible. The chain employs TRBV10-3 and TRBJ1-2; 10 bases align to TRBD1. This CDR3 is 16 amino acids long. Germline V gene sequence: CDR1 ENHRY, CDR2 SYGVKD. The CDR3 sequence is CASSYSRTGGNYGYTF. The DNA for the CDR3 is TGTGCCAGCAGTTACTCGAGGACAGGGGGAAACTATGGCTACACCTTC.

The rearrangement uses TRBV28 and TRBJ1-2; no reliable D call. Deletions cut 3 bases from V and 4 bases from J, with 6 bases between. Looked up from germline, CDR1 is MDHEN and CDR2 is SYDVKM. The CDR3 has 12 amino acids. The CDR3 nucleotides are TGTGCCAGCAGTTTCCCTCCCTATGGCTACACCTTC. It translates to CASSFPPYGYTF.

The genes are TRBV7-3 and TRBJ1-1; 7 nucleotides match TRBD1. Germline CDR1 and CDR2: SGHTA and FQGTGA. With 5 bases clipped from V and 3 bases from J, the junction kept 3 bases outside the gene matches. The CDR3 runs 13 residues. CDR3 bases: TGTGCCAGCAGCACTCAGGGGGACACTGAAGCTTTCTTT. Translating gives CASSTQGDTEAFF.

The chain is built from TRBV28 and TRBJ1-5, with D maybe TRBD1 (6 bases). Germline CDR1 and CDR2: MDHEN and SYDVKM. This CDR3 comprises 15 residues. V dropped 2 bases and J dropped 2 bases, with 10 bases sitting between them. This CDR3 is CASSLAGAGNQPQHF. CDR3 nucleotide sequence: TGTGCCAGCAGTTTAGCAGGGGCCGGCAATCAGCCCCAGCATTTT.

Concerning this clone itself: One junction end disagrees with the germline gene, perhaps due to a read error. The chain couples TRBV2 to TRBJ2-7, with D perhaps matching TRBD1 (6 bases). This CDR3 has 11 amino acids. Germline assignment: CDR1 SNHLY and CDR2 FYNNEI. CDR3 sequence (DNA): TGTGCCAGCAACGGGGCGACAGGCTACATCTTC. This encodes CASNGATGYIF.

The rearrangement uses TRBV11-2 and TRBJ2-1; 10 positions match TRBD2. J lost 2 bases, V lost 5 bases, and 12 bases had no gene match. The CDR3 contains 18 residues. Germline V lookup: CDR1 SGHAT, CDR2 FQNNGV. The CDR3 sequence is CASSRTPPSGSPYNEQFF. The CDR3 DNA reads TGTGCCAGCAGCCGAACCCCGCCTAGCGGGAGCCCCTACAATGAGCAGTTCTTC. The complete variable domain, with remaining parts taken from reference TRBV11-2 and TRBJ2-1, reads EAGVAQSPRYKIIEKRQSVAFWCNPISGHATLYWYQQILGQGPKLLIQFQNNGVVDDSQLPKDRFSAERLKGVDSTLKIQPAKLEDSAVYLCASSRTPPSGSPYNEQFFGPGTRLTVL.

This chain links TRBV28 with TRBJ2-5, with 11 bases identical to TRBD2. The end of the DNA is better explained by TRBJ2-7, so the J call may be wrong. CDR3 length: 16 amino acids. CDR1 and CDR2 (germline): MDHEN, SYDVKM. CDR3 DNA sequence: TGTGCCAGCAGTTTATCAAGCCCGGGACTAGCGGTCGAGCAGTACTTC. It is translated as CASSLSSPGLAVEQYF.

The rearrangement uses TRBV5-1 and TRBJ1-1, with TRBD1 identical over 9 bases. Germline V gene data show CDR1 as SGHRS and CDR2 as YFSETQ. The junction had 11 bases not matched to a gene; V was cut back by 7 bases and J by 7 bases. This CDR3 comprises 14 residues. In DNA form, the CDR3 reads TGCGCCAGCTCTAGGGGACAGGGATCAGGTGAAGCTTTCTTT. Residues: CASSRGQGSGEAFF.

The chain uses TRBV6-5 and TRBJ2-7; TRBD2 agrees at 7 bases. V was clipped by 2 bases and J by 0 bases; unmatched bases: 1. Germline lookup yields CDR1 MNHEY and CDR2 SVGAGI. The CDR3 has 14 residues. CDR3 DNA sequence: TGTGCCAGCAGTTACCGGACTAGCTCCTACGAGCAGTACTTC. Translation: CASSYRTSSYEQYF.

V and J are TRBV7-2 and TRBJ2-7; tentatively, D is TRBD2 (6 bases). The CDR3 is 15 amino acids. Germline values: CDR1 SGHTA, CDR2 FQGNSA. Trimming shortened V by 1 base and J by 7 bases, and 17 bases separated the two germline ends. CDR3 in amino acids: CASSLVTGVAGEQYF. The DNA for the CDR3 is TGTGCCAGCAGCTTAGTGACGGGAGTAGCAGGGGAGCAGTACTTC. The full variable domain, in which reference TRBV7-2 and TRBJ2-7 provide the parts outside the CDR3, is GAGVSQSPSNKVTEKGKDVELRCDPISGHTALYWYRQSLGQGLEFLIYFQGNSAPDKSGLPSDRFSAERTGGSVSTLTIQRTQQEDSAVYLCASSLVTGVAGEQYFGPGTRLTVT.

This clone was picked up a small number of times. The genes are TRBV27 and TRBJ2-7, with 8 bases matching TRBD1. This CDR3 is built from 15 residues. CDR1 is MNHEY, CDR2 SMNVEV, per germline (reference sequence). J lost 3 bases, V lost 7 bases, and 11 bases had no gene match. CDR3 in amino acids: CASNRKQGVGYEQYF. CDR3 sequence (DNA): TGTGCCAGCAACCGGAAACAGGGGGTGGGCTACGAGCAGTACTTC.

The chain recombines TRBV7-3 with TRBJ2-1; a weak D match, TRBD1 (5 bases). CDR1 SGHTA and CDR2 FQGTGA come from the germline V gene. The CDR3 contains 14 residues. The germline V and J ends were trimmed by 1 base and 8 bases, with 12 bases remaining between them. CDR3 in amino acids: CASSLKAGLDEQFF. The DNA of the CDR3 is TGTGCCAGCAGCTTAAAGGCAGGGTTGGATGAGCAGTTCTTC.

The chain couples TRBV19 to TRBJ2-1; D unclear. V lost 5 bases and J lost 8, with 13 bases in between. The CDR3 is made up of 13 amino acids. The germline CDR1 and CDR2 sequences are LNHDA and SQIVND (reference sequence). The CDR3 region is CASSFLITDEQFF. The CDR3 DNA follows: TGTGCCAGTAGTTTCCTCATTACGGATGAGCAGTTCTTC. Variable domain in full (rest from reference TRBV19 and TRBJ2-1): DGGITQSPKYLFRKEGQNVTLSCEQNLNHDAMYWYRQDPGQGLRLIYYSQIVNDFQKGDIAEGYSVSREKKESFPLTVTSAQKNPTAFYLCASSFLITDEQFFGPGTRLTVL.

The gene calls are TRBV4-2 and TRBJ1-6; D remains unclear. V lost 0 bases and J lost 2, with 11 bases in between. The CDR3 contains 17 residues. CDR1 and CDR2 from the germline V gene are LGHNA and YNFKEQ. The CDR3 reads CASSQDGGRTYNSPLHF. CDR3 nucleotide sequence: TGTGCCAGCAGCCAAGACGGAGGGAGGACCTATAATTCACCCCTCCACTTT.

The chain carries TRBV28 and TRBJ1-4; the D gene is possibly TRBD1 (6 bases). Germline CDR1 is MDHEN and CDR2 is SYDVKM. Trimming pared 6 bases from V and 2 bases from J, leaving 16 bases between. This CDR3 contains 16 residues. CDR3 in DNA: TGTGCCAGCAGGCAACCCCTGGGGGCCACTAATGAAAAACTGTTTTTT. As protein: CASRQPLGATNEKLFF. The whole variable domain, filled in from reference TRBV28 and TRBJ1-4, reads DVKVTQSSRYLVKRTGEKVFLECVQDMDHENMFWYRQDPGLGLRLIYFSYDVKMKEKGDIPEGYSVSREKKERFSLILESASTNQTSMYLCASRQPLGATNEKLFFGSGTQLSVL.

The CDR3: CASSQESGTANQPQHF. CDR3 sequence (DNA): TGTGCCAGCAGCCAAGAATCCGGGACAGCCAATCAGCCCCAGCATTTT. The genes are TRBV4-2 and TRBJ1-5, with TRBD1 matching over 7 bases. This CDR3 contains 16 residues. CDR1 is LGHNA and CDR2 is YNFKEQ in the germline V gene. V dropped 0 bases and J dropped 3; count of bases not matched to a gene: 5.